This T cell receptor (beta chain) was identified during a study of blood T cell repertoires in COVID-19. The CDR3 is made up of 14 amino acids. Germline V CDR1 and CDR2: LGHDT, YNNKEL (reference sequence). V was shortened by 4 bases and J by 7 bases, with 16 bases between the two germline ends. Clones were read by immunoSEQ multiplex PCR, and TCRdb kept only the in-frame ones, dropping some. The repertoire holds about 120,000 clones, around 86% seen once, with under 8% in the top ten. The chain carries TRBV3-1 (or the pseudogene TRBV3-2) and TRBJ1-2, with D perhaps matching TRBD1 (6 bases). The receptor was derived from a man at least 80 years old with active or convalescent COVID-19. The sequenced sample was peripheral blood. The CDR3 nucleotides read TGTGCCAGCAGCCCAGACGGAACAGGGACTGGCTACACCTTC. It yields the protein CASSPDGTGTGYTF.